This paragraph reports one T cell receptor beta chain. Antigen unknown. CDR3 length equals 16 residues. In germline, CDR1 is MNHEY, CDR2 SVGAGI. This record belongs to a study of T cells expressing NK-cell markers. Broader study findings: Unclear, still, was the HCMV specificity of the expanded NKG2C+ T cell clones. Roughly 6 donors had dominant NKG2C+ clonotypes that comprised roughly 1.0-8% of their CD8+ T cells.

TCRdb re-called the 5' RACE reads; every CDR3 protein appears as one record, without DNA. The sample yields approximately 550,000 distinct CDR3 sequences, of which the top ten take up 3% to 4.5%. The TCR comes from a man aged 18 to 30 in good health. The gene calls are TRBV6-5 and TRBJ2-1. The material sequenced was blood T cells: a sorted CD56 or NKG2C T cell subset, CD4+ or CD8+ T cells, or bulk PBMC T cells (not recorded which). CDR3: CASSYSILSSYNEQFF.